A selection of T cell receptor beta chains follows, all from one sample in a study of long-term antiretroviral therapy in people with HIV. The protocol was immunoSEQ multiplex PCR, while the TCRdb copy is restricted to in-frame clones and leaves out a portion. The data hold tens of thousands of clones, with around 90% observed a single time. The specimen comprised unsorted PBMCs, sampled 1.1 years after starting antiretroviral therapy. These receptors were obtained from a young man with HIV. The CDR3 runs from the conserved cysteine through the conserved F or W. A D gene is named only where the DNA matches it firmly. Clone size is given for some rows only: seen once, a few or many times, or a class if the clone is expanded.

CDR3: CSLILNTEAFF
DNA: TGCAGCTTGATACTGAACACTGAAGCTTTCTTT
V: TRBV29-1
J: TRBJ1-1
size: -
D: -

CDR3: CASQPLGLATDEQFF
DNA: TGTGCCAGCCAACCTCTGGGACTAGCAACAGATGAGCAGTTCTTC
V: TRBV5-6
J: TRBJ2-1
size: -
D: TRBD2

CDR3: CAWGKAGVSTGELFF
DNA: TGTGCCTGGGGTAAAGCGGGAGTTAGCACCGGGGAGCTGTTTTTT
V: TRBV30
J: TRBJ2-2
size: -
D: TRBD2

CDR3: CASSLSGPRPTGELFF
DNA: TGTGCCAGCAGTTTAAGCGGTCCGCGGCCCACCGGGGAGCTGTTTTTT
V: TRBV27
J: TRBJ2-2
size: -
D: -

CDR3: CASTRGWAEFTDTQYF
DNA: TGCGCCAGCACCCGAGGTTGGGCGGAATTCACAGATACGCAGTATTTT
V: TRBV5-1
J: TRBJ2-3
size: -
D: -

CDR3: CAISERQGRPREQYF
DNA: TGTGCCATCAGTGAAAGACAGGGGAGGCCTCGAGAGCAGTACTTC
V: TRBV10-3
J: TRBJ2-7
size: -
D: TRBD1

CDR3: CASSYTGDNEQFF
DNA: TGCGCCAGCAGCTACACAGGGGACAATGAGCAGTTCTTC
V: TRBV5-1
J: TRBJ2-1
size: -
D: TRBD1

CDR3: CASSDALSYEQYF
DNA: TGTGCCAGCAGTGATGCGCTATCCTACGAGCAGTACTTC
V: TRBV2
J: TRBJ2-7
size: -
D: -

CDR3: CASSPEGFSTDTQYF
DNA: TGTGCCAGCAGCCCCGAGGGATTTAGCACAGATACGCAGTATTTT
V: TRBV28
J: TRBJ2-3
size: once
D: -

CDR3: CASSFLGPGETQYF
DNA: TGTGCCAGCAGTTTTTTGGGGCCCGGAGAGACCCAGTACTTC
V: TRBV27
J: TRBJ2-5
size: -
D: -

CDR3: CAWSPGVGSYTF
DNA: TGTGCCTGGAGTCCGGGGGTTGGTAGCTACACCTTC
V: TRBV30
J: TRBJ1-2
size: few
D: -

CDR3: CSVGAGSYEQYF
DNA: TGCAGCGTTGGAGCAGGGAGCTACGAGCAGTACTTC
V: TRBV29-1
J: TRBJ2-7
size: -
D: -

CDR3: CASSSDPTSGGEETQYF
DNA: TGTGCCAGCAGCTCTGACCCGACTAGCGGGGGGGAAGAGACCCAGTACTTC
V: TRBV7-3
J: TRBJ2-5
size: once
D: TRBD2

CDR3: CASSPGGDYEQYF
DNA: TGTGCCAGCTCACCAGGGGGCGACTACGAGCAGTACTTC
V: TRBV18
J: TRBJ2-7
size: -
D: -

CDR3: CASSIVGGREQYF
DNA: TGTGCCAGTAGTATAGTCGGGGGAAGGGAGCAGTACTTC
V: TRBV19
J: TRBJ2-7
size: few
D: -

CDR3: CASSEGGDEKLFF
DNA: TGTGCCAGCAGTGAAGGGGGGGATGAAAAACTGTTTTTT
V: TRBV6-1
J: TRBJ1-4
size: -
D: -

CDR3: CASSFSSGQGATGTGELFF
DNA: TGTGCCAGCAGCTTTTCATCGGGACAGGGGGCAACGGGCACCGGGGAGCTGTTTTTT
V: TRBV7-8
J: TRBJ2-2
size: -
D: TRBD1

CDR3: CASSSQVLAGSTGELFF
DNA: TGTGCCAGCAGCTCACAGGTGCTAGCGGGGAGTACCGGGGAGCTGTTTTTT
V: TRBV9
J: TRBJ2-2
size: -
D: TRBD2

CDR3: CASSQRGAGQTDTQYF
DNA: TGCGCCAGCAGCCAACGAGGGGCAGGGCAAACAGATACGCAGTATTTT
V: TRBV4-1
J: TRBJ2-3
size: once
D: -

CDR3: CARGWGGGNEKLFF
DNA: TGTGCCCGGGGGTGGGGAGGAGGTAATGAAAAACTGTTTTTT
V: TRBV2
J: TRBJ1-4
size: -
D: -

CDR3: CASSDGSGGVYEQYF
DNA: TGCGCCAGCAGTGACGGTAGCGGGGGGGTCTACGAGCAGTACTTC
V: TRBV10-2
J: TRBJ2-7
size: -
D: TRBD2

CDR3: CASSLGFSTDTQYF
DNA: TGTGCCAGCAGCTTAGGTTTTAGCACAGATACGCAGTATTTT
V: TRBV5-4
J: TRBJ2-3
size: -
D: -

CDR3: CASSPTDSLGGYTF
DNA: TGTGCCAGCAGCCCAACGGACAGCCTGGGGGGCTACACCTTC
V: TRBV7-2
J: TRBJ1-2
size: -
D: -

CDR3: CASSGHQGRNEQFF
DNA: TGTGCCAGCAGTGGCCATCAAGGACGCAATGAGCAGTTCTTC
V: TRBV6-6
J: TRBJ2-1
size: -
D: -

CDR3: CASSIGTGERGYGYTF
DNA: TGTGCCAGTAGTATAGGGACAGGGGAGCGAGGCTATGGCTACACCTTC
V: TRBV19
J: TRBJ1-2
size: few
D: TRBD1

CDR3: CASIGGSSYNEQFF
DNA: TGTGCCAGCATAGGCGGGAGCTCCTACAATGAGCAGTTCTTC
V: TRBV21-1
J: TRBJ2-1
size: -
D: -

CDR3: CASSQDRVRNRNTEAFF
DNA: TGCGCCAGCAGCCAAGACAGGGTGCGCAACAGGAACACTGAAGCTTTCTTT
V: TRBV4-3
J: TRBJ1-1
size: -
D: -

CDR3: CAWSVPGQGKDQPQHF
DNA: TGTGCCTGGAGCGTACCGGGACAGGGGAAGGATCAGCCCCAGCATTTT
V: TRBV30
J: TRBJ1-5
size: -
D: TRBD1

CDR3: CAWSSGWDQGGAFPGANVLTF
DNA: TGTGCCTGGAGTTCAGGGTGGGACCAAGGGGGCGCGTTTCCTGGGGCCAACGTCCTGACTTTC
V: TRBV30
J: TRBJ2-6
size: -
D: TRBD1

CDR3: CASTVGTPVNEQFF
DNA: TGTGCCAGCACCGTAGGGACACCTGTCAATGAGCAGTTCTTC
V: TRBV13
J: TRBJ2-1
size: -
D: -

CDR3: CASSLLSGEAGRAYEQYF
DNA: TGTGCCAGCAGCTTGCTCTCGGGTGAGGCGGGAAGGGCCTACGAGCAGTACTTC
V: TRBV7-3
J: TRBJ2-7
size: -
D: -

CDR3: CASSYAASGNTIYF
DNA: TGTGCCAGCAGCTACGCCGCCTCTGGAAACACCATATATTTT
V: TRBV7-9
J: TRBJ1-3
size: -
D: -

CDR3: CAWSGGSGNTIYF
DNA: TGTGCCTGGAGTGGGGGCTCCGGAAACACCATATATTTT
V: TRBV30
J: TRBJ1-3
size: -
D: -

CDR3: CASILEGQTNGYTF
DNA: TGTGCCAGCATCCTGGAGGGGCAGACGAATGGCTACACCTTC
V: TRBV2
J: TRBJ1-2
size: few
D: -

CDR3: CASSLSDSPTLYGYTF
DNA: TGTGCCAGCAGCTTGAGTGACAGCCCTACCCTCTATGGCTACACCTTC
V: TRBV7-8
J: TRBJ1-2
size: -
D: -

CDR3: CASSLDFMSSEGNTEAFF
DNA: TGTGCCAGCAGCTTGGACTTTATGAGTTCCGAAGGGAACACTGAAGCTTTCTTT
V: TRBV5-4
J: TRBJ1-1
size: -
D: -

CDR3: CASSSRLAGGLNEQFF
DNA: TGTGCCAGCAGCTCAAGACTAGCGGGAGGTCTCAATGAGCAGTTCTTC
V: TRBV11-3
J: TRBJ2-1
size: -
D: TRBD2

CDR3: CASSQDKTKGRQAGDTYEQYF
DNA: TGCGCCAGCAGCCAAGATAAAACTAAAGGCCGGCAAGCGGGGGACACCTACGAGCAGTACTTC
V: TRBV4-1
J: TRBJ2-7
size: -
D: TRBD2

CDR3: CASSVGAGGPTEGAQYF
DNA: TGTGCCAGCAGCGTAGGAGCCGGGGGGCCTACCGAAGGGGCCCAGTACTTC
V: TRBV9
J: TRBJ2-5
size: -
D: -

CDR3: CASIPDTDYGYTF
DNA: TGTGCCAGCATCCCGGACACAGACTATGGCTACACCTTC
V: TRBV6-1
J: TRBJ1-2
size: -
D: -

CDR3: CASEGHGPSAGDEQFF
DNA: TGTGCCAGCGAGGGCCACGGTCCCTCGGCGGGGGATGAGCAGTTCTTC
V: TRBV7-3
J: TRBJ2-1
size: -
D: TRBD2

CDR3: CASSERGSGWPQHF
DNA: TGTGCCAGCAGTGAAAGGGGTAGCGGGTGGCCCCAGCATTTT
V: TRBV6-1
J: TRBJ1-5
size: -
D: -

CDR3: CASSRRGAGVGDTQYF
DNA: TGTGCCAGCAGCCGTAGGGGAGCGGGGGTGGGAGATACGCAGTATTTT
V: TRBV7-2
J: TRBJ2-3
size: once
D: TRBD2

CDR3: CASSIRDGNEKLFF
DNA: TGTGCCAGCAGTATCCGGGACGGGAATGAAAAACTGTTTTTT
V: TRBV27
J: TRBJ1-4
size: -
D: -

CDR3: CASSLLGLAGNNEQFF
DNA: TGTGCCAGCAGCTTACTGGGACTAGCGGGAAACAATGAGCAGTTCTTC
V: TRBV7-9
J: TRBJ2-1
size: -
D: TRBD2

CDR3: CASSFTWTSGYEQYF
DNA: TGTGCCAGCAGCTTTACCTGGACTAGCGGCTACGAGCAGTACTTC
V: TRBV5-5
J: TRBJ2-7
size: -
D: TRBD2

CDR3: CASSVSLASSYEQYF
DNA: TGTGCCAGCAGTGTGAGTCTAGCGAGCTCCTACGAGCAGTACTTC
V: TRBV6-5
J: TRBJ2-7
size: -
D: -

CDR3: CASSTTTTVYGYTF
DNA: TGTGCCAGCAGCACGACGACGACAGTATATGGCTACACCTTC
V: TRBV9
J: TRBJ1-2
size: -
D: -

CDR3: CASSVVGQETQYF
DNA: TGTGCCAGCAGCGTAGTGGGTCAAGAGACCCAGTACTTC
V: TRBV9
J: TRBJ2-5
size: -
D: -

CDR3: CASKTSPTDTQYF
DNA: TGTGCCAGCAAGACTAGCCCCACAGATACGCAGTATTTT
V: TRBV27
J: TRBJ2-3
size: -
D: TRBD2

CDR3: CASAEGGRGYEQYF
DNA: TGTGCCAGTGCCGAGGGGGGACGGGGATACGAGCAGTACTTC
V: TRBV19
J: TRBJ2-7
size: few
D: -

CDR3: CASSRPGTLYEQCF
DNA: TGTGCCAGCAGCCGACCCGGGACACTGTACGAGCAGTGCTTC
V: TRBV7-9
J: TRBJ2-7
size: -
D: -

CDR3: CASSLILAGGTDTQYF
DNA: TGTGCCAGCAGTTTAATTCTAGCGGGAGGAACGGATACGCAGTATTTT
V: TRBV27
J: TRBJ2-3
size: -
D: TRBD2